These 18 T cell receptor beta chains share one sample of origin, sequenced in a study of shared clonotypes between healthy human individuals (dated by TCRdb to 2018 to 2021). CD8 naive samples consisted of CD45RO-negative cells that were positively selected for CCR7, yielding a CD45RA+CCR7+ population without TemRA cells. Library preparation employed the immunoSEQ multiplex PCR assay. TCRdb carries this immuneACCESS record with in-frame sequences only. Its versions omit some clonotypes, under half of them owing to an unresolved V gene in the studies checked, with the rest unexplained. This sample comprises hundreds of thousands of clones, around 96% of them detected only once. Around 0.1% of the sample comes from the top ten. The sequenced sample consisted of naive CD8+ T cells sorted from blood. The cell subset or site label of this sample denotes: CD45RA+CCR7+. These receptors came from a woman aged 25 to 39 in good health.

With respect to this clone: Other DNA sequences from this sample encode an identical CDR3 as well. This sequence joins TRBV9 and TRBJ2-7; TRBD2 agrees at 10 bases. V was pared by 0 bases and J by 3 bases, with 0 bases of the junction left unmatched. CDR3 length: 14 residues. Germline assignment: CDR1 SGDLS and CDR2 YYNGEE. CDR3 region: CASSVASGSYEQYF. Written as DNA, the CDR3 is TGTGCCAGCAGCGTAGCTAGCGGGAGCTACGAGCAGTACTTC.

The V and J genes are TRBV19 and TRBJ2-7; D is undetermined. Germline CDR1 LNHDA, CDR2 SQIVND (reference sequence). This CDR3 spans 14 amino acids. Trimming stripped 5 bases from V and 0 bases from J, with 11 bases between. The CDR3 coding sequence is TGTGCCAGTAGTGTCGGTTGGAGCTCCTACGAGCAGTACTTC. Its translation: CASSVGWSSYEQYF.

The chain recombines TRBV28 with TRBJ2-7; 10 positions match TRBD2. V trimming: 0 bases; J trimming: 5 bases; junction bases outside the gene matches: 10. This CDR3 spans 17 amino acids. The germline gives CDR1 MDHEN, CDR2 SYDVKM. DNA of the CDR3: TGTGCCAGCAGTTTATGGGTAGGGGCTAGCGGGAGCCACGAGCAGTACTTC. This sequence encodes CASSLWVGASGSHEQYF.

The chain employs TRBV30 and TRBJ2-5, with 7 bases aligning to TRBD1. The germline gives CDR1 GTSNPN, CDR2 SVGIG (reference sequence). The V segment lost 0 bases and the J segment 4 bases; nucleotides outside the gene matches: 2. The CDR3 spans 13 residues. CDR3 loop: CAWSVQGIETQYF. The CDR3 region has the DNA TGTGCCTGGAGTGTACAGGGGATAGAGACCCAGTACTTC.

The chain joins TRBV2 to TRBJ1-5; no firm D call. Germline V gene data show CDR1 as SNHLY and CDR2 as FYNNEI. Trimming pared 2 bases from V and 1 base from J, leaving 6 bases between. The CDR3 is 14 amino acids. This CDR3 is CASSEMGSNQPQHF. For the CDR3, the DNA is TGTGCCAGCAGTGAAATGGGGAGCAATCAGCCCCAGCATTTT.

The chain recombines TRBV25-1 with TRBJ1-4; the D gene is possibly TRBD1 (5 bases). Germline V CDR1 and CDR2: MGHDK, SYGVNS. The CDR3 loop spans 13 amino acids. V gave up 4 bases and J gave up 3 bases, with 6 bases separating them. The CDR3 protein is CASSGGANEKLFF. In nucleotides, the CDR3 is TGTGCCAGCAGTGGGGGGGCTAATGAAAAACTGTTTTTT.

This chain links TRBV7-9 with TRBJ2-1; no clear D gene. Germline V gene data show CDR1 as SEHNR and CDR2 as FQNEAQ (reference sequence). The CDR3 is 13 residues long. Trimming removed 4 bases at V and 4 bases at J, with 8 bases between. The chain's CDR3 is CASSSPLYNEQFF. The CDR3 DNA reads TGTGCCAGCAGCTCCCCTCTGTACAATGAGCAGTTCTTC.

The CDR3 protein is CASSLPGTYEQYF. The CDR3 DNA reads TGTGCCAGCAGCTTACCAGGGACCTACGAGCAGTACTTC. This chain joins TRBV11-1 and TRBJ2-5; D possibly corresponds to TRBD1 (5 bases). The last part of the DNA fits TRBJ2-7 better; the J call may be wrong. Germline V lookup: CDR1 SGHAT, CDR2 FQDESV (reference sequence). The CDR3 is made up of 13 amino acids.

The chain couples TRBV5-6 to TRBJ2-2, with 7 bases identical to TRBD2. There are 17 residues in the CDR3. J was trimmed by 2 bases and V by 2 bases; bases with no gene match: 9. Per the germline V gene, CDR1 is SGHDT and CDR2 is YYEEEE. The DNA for the CDR3 is TGTGCCAGCAGCTTTATCCTAGCGGAAAAAAACACCGGGGAGCTGTTTTTT. Translated: CASSFILAEKNTGELFF.

The chain uses TRBV10-3 and TRBJ2-7; D unresolved. CDR1 and CDR2 (germline): ENHRY, SYGVKD. CDR3 length: 11 amino acids. The V and J ends lost 10 bases and 3 bases respectively, with 10 bases between them. The CDR3: CATAVGYEQYF. As DNA, the CDR3 is TGTGCCACGGCCGTAGGCTACGAGCAGTACTTC.

The chain uses TRBV19 and TRBJ2-2; tentative D call: TRBD1 (5 bases). The germline V and J ends were trimmed by 1 base and 0 bases, with 12 bases remaining between them. This CDR3 spans 17 amino acids. The V gene's germline CDR1 is LNHDA and CDR2 SQIVND (reference sequence). The CDR3 bases are TGTGCCAGTAGTATAGTCCCAGGGAAGGCGAACACCGGGGAGCTGTTTTTT. Residues: CASSIVPGKANTGELFF.

Here the CDR3 reads CASSADSISVGYTF. The CDR3 DNA is TGTGCCAGCAGCGCGGACAGTATATCGGTCGGCTACACCTTC. The chain has TRBV7-9 and TRBJ1-2; a possible D gene is TRBD1 (6 bases). Germline CDR1 SEHNR, CDR2 FQNEAQ (reference sequence). The V gene lost 5 bases and the J gene lost 8 bases, with 18 bases spanning the gap. The CDR3 runs 14 residues.

J is TRBJ1-2 and V is TRBV6-1; D gene ambiguous. The CDR3 has 11 amino acids. Per germline, CDR1 MNHNS and CDR2 SASEGT. CDR3 nucleotide sequence: TGTGCTTTAGGAGAGGTTTTTGGCTACACCTTC. Translating it yields CALGEVFGYTF.

This clone has just one count. The gene calls are TRBV11-2 and TRBJ2-7; 8 bases are shared with TRBD1. From germline, CDR1 is SGHAT and CDR2 FQNNGV. The CDR3 runs to 13 residues. Trimming at V came to 5 bases and at J to 11 bases, leaving 11 bases not matched to a gene. The CDR3 protein is CASSPSGPGQEYF. The CDR3 DNA follows: TGTGCCAGCAGCCCCAGCGGACCGGGACAGGAGTACTTC.

As concerns this clone: The sample holds other DNA sequences that translate to the same CDR3. The chain combines TRBV19 with TRBJ2-7; D not resolved. Per the germline V gene, CDR1 is LNHDA and CDR2 is SQIVND (reference sequence). Trimming took 3 bases from V and 2 from J, leaving 8 bases between them. The CDR3 totals 13 residues. The CDR3 loop is CASSIGLAYEQYF. The DNA for the CDR3 is TGTGCCAGTAGTATTGGGTTGGCCTACGAGCAGTACTTC. The variable domain in full, with the rest retrieved from reference TRBV19 and TRBJ2-7, is DGGITQSPKYLFRKEGQNVTLSCEQNLNHDAMYWYRQDPGQGLRLIYYSQIVNDFQKGDIAEGYSVSREKKESFPLTVTSAQKNPTAFYLCASSIGLAYEQYFGPGTRLTVT.

The chain couples TRBV10-3 to TRBJ2-7, with unresolved D. CDR3 length: 11 amino acids. Germline CDR1 ENHRY, CDR2 SYGVKD. V lost 0 bases and J lost 6, with 3 bases in between. CDR3: CAISESAEQYF. The CDR3 coding sequence is TGTGCCATCAGTGAGTCGGCCGAGCAGTACTTC.

The rearrangement joins TRBV9 to TRBJ2-7; 11 positions match TRBD2. Germline CDR1 and CDR2: SGDLS and YYNGEE. The V gene end was trimmed by 0 bases and the J gene end by 4 bases; junction bases not matched to a gene: 9. The CDR3 extends over 17 amino acids. For the CDR3, the DNA is TGTGCCAGCAGCGTAGGGTCTAGCGGGGGGATAGGATACGAGCAGTACTTC. Translation gives CASSVGSSGGIGYEQYF. Full variable domain (outside the CDR3, taken from reference TRBV9 and TRBJ2-7): DSGVTQTPKHLITATGQRVTLRCSPRSGDLSVYWYQQSLDQGLQFLIQYYNGEERAKGNILERFSAQQFPDLHSELNLSSLELGDSALYFCASSVGSSGGIGYEQYFGPGTRLTVT.

This clone was detected only once. The chain has TRBV29-1 and TRBJ1-2, with a tentative D call TRBD1 (6 bases). The V gene lost 2 bases and the J gene lost 8 bases, with 12 bases spanning the gap. This CDR3 region has 12 residues. Germline V lookup: CDR1 SQVTM, CDR2 ANQGSEA. The CDR3 DNA is TGCAGCGTTGAAACAGGGCTGGAAGGCTACACCTTC. Translating gives CSVETGLEGYTF.